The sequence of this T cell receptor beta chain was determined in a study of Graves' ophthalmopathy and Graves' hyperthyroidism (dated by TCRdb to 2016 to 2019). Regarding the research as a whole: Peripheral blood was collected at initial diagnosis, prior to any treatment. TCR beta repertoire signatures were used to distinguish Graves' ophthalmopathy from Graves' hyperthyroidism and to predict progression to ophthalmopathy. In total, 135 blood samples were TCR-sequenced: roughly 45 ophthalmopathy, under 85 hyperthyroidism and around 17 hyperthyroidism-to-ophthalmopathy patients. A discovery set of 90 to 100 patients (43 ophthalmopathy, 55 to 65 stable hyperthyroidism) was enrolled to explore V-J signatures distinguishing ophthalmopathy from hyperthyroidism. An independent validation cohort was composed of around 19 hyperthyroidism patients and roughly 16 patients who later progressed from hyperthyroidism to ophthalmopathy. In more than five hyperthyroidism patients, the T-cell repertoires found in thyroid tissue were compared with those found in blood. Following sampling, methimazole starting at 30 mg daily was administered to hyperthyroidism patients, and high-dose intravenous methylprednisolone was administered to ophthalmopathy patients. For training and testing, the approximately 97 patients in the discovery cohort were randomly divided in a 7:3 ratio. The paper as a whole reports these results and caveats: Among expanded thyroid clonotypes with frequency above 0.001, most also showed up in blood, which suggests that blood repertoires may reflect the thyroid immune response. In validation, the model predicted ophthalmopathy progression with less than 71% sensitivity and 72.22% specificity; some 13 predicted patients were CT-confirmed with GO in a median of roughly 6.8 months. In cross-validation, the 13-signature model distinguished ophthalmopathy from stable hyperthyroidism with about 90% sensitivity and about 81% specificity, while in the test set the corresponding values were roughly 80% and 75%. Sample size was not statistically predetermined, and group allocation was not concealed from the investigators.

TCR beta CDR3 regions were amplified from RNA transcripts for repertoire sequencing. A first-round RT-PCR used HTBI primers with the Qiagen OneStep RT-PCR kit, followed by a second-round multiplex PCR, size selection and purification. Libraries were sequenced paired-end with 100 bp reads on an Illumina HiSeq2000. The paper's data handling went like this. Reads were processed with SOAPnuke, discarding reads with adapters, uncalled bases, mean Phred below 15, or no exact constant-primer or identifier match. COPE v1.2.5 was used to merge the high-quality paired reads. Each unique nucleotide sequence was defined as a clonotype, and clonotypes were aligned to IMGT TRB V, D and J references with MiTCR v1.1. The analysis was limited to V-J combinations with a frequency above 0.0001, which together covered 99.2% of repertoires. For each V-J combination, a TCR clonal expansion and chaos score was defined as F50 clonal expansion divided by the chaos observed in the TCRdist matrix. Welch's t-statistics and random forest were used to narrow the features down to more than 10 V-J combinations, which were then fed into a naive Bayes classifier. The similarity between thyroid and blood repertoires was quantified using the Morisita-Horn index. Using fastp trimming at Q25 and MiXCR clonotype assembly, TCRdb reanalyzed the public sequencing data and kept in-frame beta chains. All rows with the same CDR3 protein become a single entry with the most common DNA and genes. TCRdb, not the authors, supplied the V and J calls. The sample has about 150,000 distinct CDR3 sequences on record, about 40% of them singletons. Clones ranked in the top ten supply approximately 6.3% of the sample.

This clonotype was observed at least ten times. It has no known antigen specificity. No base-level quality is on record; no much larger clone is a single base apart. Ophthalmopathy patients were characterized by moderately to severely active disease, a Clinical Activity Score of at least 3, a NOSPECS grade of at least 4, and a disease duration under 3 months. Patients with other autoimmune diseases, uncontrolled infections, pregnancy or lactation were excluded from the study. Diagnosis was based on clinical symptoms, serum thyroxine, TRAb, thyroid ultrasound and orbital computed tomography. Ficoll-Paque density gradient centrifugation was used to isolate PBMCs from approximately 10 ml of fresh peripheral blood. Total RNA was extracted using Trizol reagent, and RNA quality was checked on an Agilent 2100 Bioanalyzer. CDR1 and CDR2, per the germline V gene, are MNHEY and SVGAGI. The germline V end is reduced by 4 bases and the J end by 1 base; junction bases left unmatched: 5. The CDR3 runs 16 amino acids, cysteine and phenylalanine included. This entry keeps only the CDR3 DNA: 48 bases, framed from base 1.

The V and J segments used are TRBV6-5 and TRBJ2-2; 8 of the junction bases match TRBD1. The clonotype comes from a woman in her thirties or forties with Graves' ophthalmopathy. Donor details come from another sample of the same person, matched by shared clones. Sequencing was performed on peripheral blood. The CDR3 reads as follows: CASSFGQGMNTGELFF. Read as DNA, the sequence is TGTGCCAGCAGTTTCGGACAGGGAATGAACACCGGGGAGCTGTTTTTT.